This T cell receptor beta chain was captured by sequencing in a study of metastatic and nonmetastatic thyroid tumors. Whole-study context: Blood and tumor or nodule tissue repertoires from malignant and benign thyroid patients were compared.

Per the germline V gene, CDR1 is MNHEY and CDR2 is SVGEGT. This CDR3 spans 14 amino acids. Unmatched junction bases numbered 3, after V lost 4 bases and J lost 3 bases. Original analysis: Clinicopathological groups supplied CDR3 differences that were used to build a distant-metastasis classifier for papillary thyroid cancer. MiXCR was used by TCRdb to re-call the PCR reads. In this record, the V and J calls reflect TCRdb's handling and not the investigators' own analysis. This sample has 31,000 or so clones; 25% to 35% occur once, and the top ten carry approximately 30%. Prior to thyroid surgery, none of the patients had received any treatment. The study's findings and limits: For both blood and tumor, malignant thyroid tumors reportedly showed significantly higher TCR beta diversity than benign nodules did.

In this sample, this clone is medium-sized (0.01 to 0.1%). What it recognizes is unknown. The sample taken for sequencing was blood. This clonotype was sampled from a female donor with papillary thyroid cancer or a benign thyroid nodule (not recorded which). Some clones in this sample may be carry-over from other donors' samples. The rearrangement links TRBV6-2 or TRBV6-3 to TRBJ2-3, with 8 bases matching TRBD1. CDR3 amino acids: CASSSNRGTDTQYF. CDR3 bases: TGTGCCAGCAGTTCGAACAGGGGGACAGATACGCAGTATTTT.